The present entry profiles one T cell receptor beta chain with its context. The sample contains more than one DNA sequence encoding this CDR3. Assay used: immunoSEQ multiplex PCR; TCRdb lists only in-frame clones, some missing. Of 85,000 to 95,000 clones listed, roughly 92% are singletons. The germline CDR1 and CDR2 sequences are MDHEN and SYDVKM. The CDR3 sequence is 14 residues long. The germline V and J ends were trimmed by 11 bases and 4 bases, with 21 bases remaining between them. This entry is derived from a study of control samples from healthy donors and cancer patients. The sequence derives from a young woman in good health. The sequenced material came from blood. The rearrangement links TRBV28 to TRBJ2-7; a weak D match, TRBD2 (7 bases). For the CDR3, the DNA is TGTGCCGGGGGGGTCGGGGGGCCCCCTTACGAGCAGTACTTC. Translation gives CAGGVGGPPYEQYF.